This TCR beta chain was identified in a study of shared clonotypes between healthy human individuals. Study observations and caveats: Generation probabilities of non-shared clonotypes were lower (relative to those shared by all four donors).

As originally analysed: Sequence data from immunoSEQ were junction-only and lacked quality scores; consequently, filtering differed. Profiled with immunoSEQ multiplex PCR; TCRdb holds only in-frame clones, not every one. The D gene and trimming were derived from the DNA, and the V and J assignments and clone size from that table. This table has roughly 2,300,000 clones, 85% to 95% appearing once. As regards this clone: The antigen is undetermined.

The CDR3 loop spans 11 amino acids. Germline loops: CDR1 DFQATT, CDR2 SNEGSKA (reference sequence). Trimming left V 2 bases short and J 11 bases short, with 12 bases between. The sequenced sample consisted of naive CD4+ T cells from PBMCs. Subset meaning: CD45RA+ positively selected. The receptor was derived from a man aged 18 to 30 in good health. Some clones in this sample may be carry-over from other donors' samples. The V gene is TRBV20-1, the J gene TRBJ1-1; the D is unclear. CDR3 bases: TGCAGTGCTAGAACCTACCTCGAGGCTTTCTTT. This encodes CSARTYLEAFF.